This T cell receptor (beta chain) is from a study of persistence of HIV-infected CD4 T cells. Background on the study: A median of 8 years of suppressive ART preceded sampling.

An overlapping HIV-1 Gag peptide pool stimulated these cells at approximately 1 ug/peptide/mL. Sorted nonresponding memory CD4+ T cells were CD40L-negative, CD69-negative, CD45RO-high. Suppressive ART was started during chronic HIV-1 infection in these adults. The CDR3 runs to 15 residues. Germline V lookup: CDR1 SGHRS, CDR2 YFSETQ. With 6 bases clipped from V and 13 bases from J, the junction kept 18 bases outside the gene matches. Comments on this clone: Its antigen is still unknown.

Study results and caveats: Degenerate expanded CDR3beta sequences were enriched among CMV- and Gag-responding cells. TCRbeta richness was lower in CMV- and Gag-responding cells than in anti-CD3/anti-CD28-responding cells.

The libraries were made with immunoSEQ version 4 in survey mode. Clones were read by immunoSEQ multiplex PCR, and TCRdb kept only the in-frame ones, dropping some. In the table there are about 36,000 clones, 70% to 90% of which are singletons. The sequence came from an adult with HIV. The donor label of this sample is uncertain. This specimen consisted of cultured CD4+ T cells from PBMCs, obtained from a patient who received antiretroviral therapy. The chain uses TRBV5-1 and TRBJ2-3, with 9 bases lining up with TRBD1. The CDR3 here is CASTIVPGTGRVEYF. The CDR3 coding sequence is TGCGCCAGCACCATTGTCCCCGGGACAGGGCGCGTGGAGTATTTT.